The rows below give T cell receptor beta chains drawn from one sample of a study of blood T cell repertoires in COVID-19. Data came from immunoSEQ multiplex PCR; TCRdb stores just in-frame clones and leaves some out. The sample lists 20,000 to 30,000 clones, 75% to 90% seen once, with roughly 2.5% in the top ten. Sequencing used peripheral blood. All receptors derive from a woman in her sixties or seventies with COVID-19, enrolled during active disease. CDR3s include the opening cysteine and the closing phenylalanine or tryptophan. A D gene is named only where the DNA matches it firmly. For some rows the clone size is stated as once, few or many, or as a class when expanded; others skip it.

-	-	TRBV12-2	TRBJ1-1	CASRTGSMNTEAFF	TGTGCAAGTCGGACAGGGAGCATGAACACTGAAGCTTTCTTT
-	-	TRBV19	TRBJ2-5	CATAVAQGETQYF	TGTGCCACCGCGGTGGCCCAGGGGGAGACCCAGTACTTC
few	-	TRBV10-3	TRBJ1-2	CAISEGRLNYGYTF	TGTGCCATCAGTGAGGGCAGATTAAACTATGGCTACACCTTC
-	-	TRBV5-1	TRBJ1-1	CASSPNRATEAFF	TGCGCCAGCAGCCCTAACAGGGCCACTGAAGCTTTCTTT
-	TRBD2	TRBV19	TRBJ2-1	CASSLAGARNEQFF	TGTGCCAGTAGCCTAGCGGGAGCAAGGAATGAGCAGTTCTTC
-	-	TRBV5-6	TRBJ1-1	CASSLAGGRNTEAFF	TGTGCCAGCAGCTTGGCGGGAGGGAGGAACACTGAAGCTTTCTTT
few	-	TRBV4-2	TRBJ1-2	CASSQEASFNYGYTF	TGTGCCAGCAGCCAAGAGGCCAGTTTTAACTATGGCTACACCTTC
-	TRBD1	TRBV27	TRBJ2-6	CASSRQGAPTGANVLTF	TGTGCCAGCAGCCGACAGGGGGCTCCCACGGGGGCCAACGTCCTGACTTTC
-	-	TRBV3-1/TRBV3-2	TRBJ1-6	CASSQDAGTYNSPLHF	TGTGCCAGCAGCCAAGATGCAGGGACCTATAATTCACCCCTCCACTTT
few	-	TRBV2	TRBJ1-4	CASSGRGPRDEKLFF	TGTGCCAGCAGTGGACGGGGTCCTCGCGATGAAAAACTGTTTTTT
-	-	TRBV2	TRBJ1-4	CASSEQGQQIFF	TGTGCCAGCAGTGAACAGGGCCAGCAGATCTTTTTT
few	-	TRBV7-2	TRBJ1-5	CASSLALGGAGNQPQHF	TGTGCCAGCAGCTTAGCGTTAGGGGGGGCCGGCAATCAGCCCCAGCATTTT
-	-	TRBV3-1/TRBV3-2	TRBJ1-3	CASSPTQQGNTIYF	TGTGCCAGCAGCCCGACCCAACAGGGAAACACCATATATTTT
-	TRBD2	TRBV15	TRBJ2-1	CATSKDPGLAGVEQFF	TGTGCCACCAGCAAAGACCCGGGACTAGCGGGGGTAGAGCAGTTCTTC
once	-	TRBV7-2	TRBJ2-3	CASSLAGGPPADTQYF	TGTGCCAGCAGCTTAGCGGGGGGGCCCCCCGCAGATACGCAGTATTTT
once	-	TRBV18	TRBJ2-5	CASSPPASQETQYF	TGTGCCAGCTCACCACCGGCCAGTCAAGAGACCCAGTACTTC
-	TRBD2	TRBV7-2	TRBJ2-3	CASSSRSRGGRDTQYF	TGTGCCAGCAGCTCCCGGTCCCGGGGGGGTAGGGATACGCAGTATTTT
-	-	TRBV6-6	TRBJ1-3	CASSAGDGNTIYF	TGTGCCAGCAGTGCGGGGGATGGAAACACCATATATTTT
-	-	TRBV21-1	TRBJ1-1	CASSKVGGTEAFF	TGTGCCAGCAGCAAAGTCGGGGGGACTGAAGCTTTCTTT
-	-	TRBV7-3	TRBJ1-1	CASSLRGQTNTEAFF	TGTGCCAGCAGCTTAAGGGGGCAGACGAACACTGAAGCTTTCTTT
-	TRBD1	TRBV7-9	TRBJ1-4	CASSPMQGANEKLFF	TGTGCCAGCAGCCCTATGCAGGGGGCTAATGAAAAACTGTTTTTT
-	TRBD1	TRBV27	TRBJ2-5	CASSPGQAPQETQYF	TGTGCCAGCAGTCCGGGACAGGCCCCTCAAGAGACCCAGTACTTC
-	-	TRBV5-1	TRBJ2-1	CASSLRRAGYNEQFF	TGCGCCAGCAGCTTGAGGAGGGCCGGATACAATGAGCAGTTCTTC
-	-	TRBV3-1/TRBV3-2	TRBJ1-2	CASSSQGVGGYTF	TGTGCCAGCAGCTCACAGGGCGTTGGGGGCTACACCTTC
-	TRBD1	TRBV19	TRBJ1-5	CASSTSPDRVGNQPQHF	TGTGCCAGTAGTACCAGTCCTGACAGGGTAGGCAATCAGCCCCAGCATTTT
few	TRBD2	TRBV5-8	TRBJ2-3	CASSRITSGRTDTQYF	TGTGCCAGCAGCCGAATAACTAGCGGGAGAACAGATACGCAGTATTTT
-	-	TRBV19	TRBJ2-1	CASKVGSEQFF	TGTGCCAGTAAGGTGGGGAGTGAGCAGTTCTTC
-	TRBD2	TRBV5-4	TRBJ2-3	CASSLGGRGGDTQYF	TGTGCCAGCAGCTTGGGCGGGAGAGGTGGAGATACGCAGTATTTT
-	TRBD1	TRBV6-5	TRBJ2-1	CASSYPTGAEQFF	TGTGCCAGCAGTTACCCGACAGGGGCTGAGCAGTTCTTC
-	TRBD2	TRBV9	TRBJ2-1	CASSVRDALSGSSYNEQFF	TGTGCCAGCAGCGTGCGGGACGCCCTCAGCGGGAGCTCCTACAATGAGCAGTTCTTC
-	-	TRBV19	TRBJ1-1	CATRNWGGSTEAFF	TGTGCCACTAGGAATTGGGGGGGCAGCACTGAAGCTTTCTTT
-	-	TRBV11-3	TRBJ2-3	CASSLKRTGEADTQYF	TGTGCCAGCAGCTTAAAGAGAACGGGAGAGGCAGATACGCAGTATTTT
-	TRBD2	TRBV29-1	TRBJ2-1	CSARMSSGRSDEQFF	TGCAGCGCACGAATGTCCAGCGGGAGGAGTGATGAGCAGTTCTTC
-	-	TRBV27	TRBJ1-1	CASSPGDTEAFF	TGTGCCAGCAGTCCGGGAGACACTGAAGCTTTCTTT
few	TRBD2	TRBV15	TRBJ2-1	CATSRPNRGPPGLAGLWSYNEQFF	TGTGCCACCAGCAGACCCAACAGGGGACCCCCGGGACTAGCGGGTCTCTGGTCCTACAATGAGCAGTTCTTC
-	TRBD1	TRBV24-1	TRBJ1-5	CATSESPGQGASQPQHF	TGTGCCACCAGTGAGTCTCCGGGACAGGGGGCGAGTCAGCCCCAGCATTTT
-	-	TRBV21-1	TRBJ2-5	CASSKGGTAIAPTQYF	TGTGCCAGCAGCAAAGGGGGGACAGCGATAGCACCGACCCAGTACTTC
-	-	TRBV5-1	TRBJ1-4	CASSLGGKNEKLFF	TGCGCCAGCAGCTTGGGAGGGAAGAATGAAAAACTGTTTTTT
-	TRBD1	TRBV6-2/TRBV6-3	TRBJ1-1	CASSYTRGTEAFF	TGTGCCAGCAGTTATACCAGGGGGACTGAAGCTTTCTTT
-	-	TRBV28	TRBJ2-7	CASSASLGGQYF	TGTGCCAGCAGTGCCTCTTTAGGGGGACAGTACTTC
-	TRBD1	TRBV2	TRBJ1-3	CASSGDRGGRNTIYF	TGTGCCAGCAGTGGAGACAGGGGGGGACGAAACACCATATATTTT